This paragraph covers one TCR beta chain sequence. The target antigen is unknown. This entry comes from a study of T cells after yellow fever vaccination. The study, taken as a whole, reports: Overall, a small share of clonotypes was seen in both CD4 and CD8 compartments.

UMIs were added to TCR cDNA along with a universal primer site when it was made by 5'RACE template switching. Via MiXCR, TCRdb re-called the 5' RACE reads, giving one row per CDR3 protein. The table has roughly 62,000 distinct CDR3 sequences, approximately 7.7% seen once. Sample: CD8+ T cells sorted from PBMCs, taken on the day of the first yellow fever vaccination. This clonotype was obtained from a man younger than 30 who received the YFV17D yellow fever vaccine.

CDR3 region: CASSRYKGRDSNQPQHF. CDR3 bases: TGTGCCAGCAGCCGCTACAAAGGGCGGGATAGCAATCAGCCCCAGCATTTT. The chain recombines TRBV3-1 with TRBJ1-5; D gene unclear. This CDR3 contains 17 residues. CDR1 and CDR2 (germline): LGHDT, YNNKEL (reference sequence). V was clipped by 4 bases and J by 0 bases, with 16 bases between them.